The present TCR beta chain was sequenced within a study of beta chain features in type 1 diabetes (dated 2018 in TCRdb). With respect to the entire study: Mean age, gender distribution, total cell number and subset yield were not different between patients and healthy donors. Across all samples, roughly 110,000,000 sorted cells were examined, and cell number per subset correlated strongly with RNA yield. In the study, recently diagnosed type 1 diabetes patients and matched healthy donors were compared on the TCRB repertoires of their sorted circulating CD4+ T cell subsets. Whereas all 30 or so donors provided naive and central memory subsets, regulatory and stem cell-like memory subsets were isolated from just 8 patients and roughly 8 healthy donors. Results and caveats for the whole study, not just this receptor: A moderate but significant shortening of TCRB CDR3 length was observed in type 1 diabetes patients in all four CD4+ subsets. Because small numbers of individuals were included in the HLA sub-analyses, any influence of HLA type on TCRB rearrangement was left unresolved. Shorter templates might have been favored by PCR, but patient and control samples were amplified and corrected together, so both groups would have been affected equally by any skew. Because cDNA was sequenced instead of genomic DNA, highly expressing activated cells could be over-represented, though the groups showed no difference in activation or CD3 levels. Fewer insertions and more nucleotide deletions at VDJ recombination sites were observed in patients with type 1 diabetes, implying thymic rearrangement abnormalities. Naive, central memory and regulatory TCRB repertoires appeared to be more alike among patients than among healthy donors.

CDR1 and CDR2, looked up from the germline V gene, are MNHNS and SASEGT. The CDR3 sequence holds 13 residues, the cysteine and phenylalanine included. Only the CDR3 region is kept as DNA, spanning 39 bases read in frame from base 1. V and J are truncated by 1 base and 0 bases respectively, leaving an intervening sequence of 3 bases. To note about this clone: Its cognate antigen has yet to be identified. No clone much larger than this one lies a single base away; base qualities are absent. Other DNA sequences of this sample code for an identical CDR3.

A single peripheral blood draw of around 120 mL on average was collected from each donor into heparinised tubes. A BD FACSAria II was used to sort naive, central memory, regulatory and stem cell-like memory CD4+ T cells with a panel that included CD45RO, CCR7, CD25, CD127, CD95 and CD27. Every sorted population had a purity above 95%. Right away, PBMCs were isolated by Lymphoprep density gradient centrifugation and were stained directly, with no culture step. So that batch effects would be minimized, each experiment stained and sorted samples in pairs, pairing one healthy donor with one patient. The High Capacity cDNA Reverse Transcription Kit was used to reverse transcribe all of the isolated RNA, meaning that expressed TCRB transcripts were what got sequenced. Deep immunoSEQ sequencing was performed on naive, central memory and regulatory T cell samples, with an average of roughly 4 million total reads per sample. After sorted cells were lysed in RLT buffer, RNA was extracted with DNase-treated RNeasy Micro or Mini kits, with the choice depending on cell number. Each cell subset was processed on its own to prevent cross-contamination, while patient and healthy donor samples were processed together. The immunoSEQ multiplex PCR was used to amplify TCRB sequences from cDNA, yielding 87-bp fragments that span the CDR3 region. Sequencing of the amplicons was performed on the Illumina HiSeq platform. On the study's bioinformatics: Synthetic template baselines were used to correct PCR bias computationally, reads within Hamming distance 2 were collapsed together, and singletons that could not be merged were discarded. Reads were aligned against IMGT to assign V, D and J genes, CDR3 length and insertions or deletions at six rearrangement sites. Within each subset, clonotype counts were normalized to sorted cell number, and only after that were true diversity and Gini coefficients computed with the tcR R package. The overlap coefficient, calculated on TCRB nucleotide sequences, was used to measure repertoire sharing. TCRdb's version of the immuneACCESS table is confined to in-frame rearrangements and falls short of the full clone set. An unresolved V gene accounts for under half of the shortfall where checked; the remainder is of unknown origin. That table gives V, J and clone size, and the DNA gave D and trimming. Recorded for this sample are 150,000 to 160,000 clones; over 8.5% of them occurred a single time. About 2.1% of the sample is in the top ten clones.

This clonotype was sampled from a man younger than 30 in good health. The rearranged segments are TRBV6-1 and TRBJ1-1, with no confidently assigned D gene. Sequenced material: central memory CD4+ T cells from blood. The sequenced DNA is TGTGCCAGCAGTGAAGTCCTGAACACTGAAGCTTTCTTT. Its translation is CASSEVLNTEAFF.